The rows below give T cell receptor beta chains drawn from one sample of a study of blood T cell repertoires in COVID-19. Sequencing used immunoSEQ multiplex PCR; TCRdb keeps in-frame clones, though not all of them. The table lists under 200,000 clones, approximately 80% of them singletons. Sequencing input: peripheral blood. These receptors all stem from a human donor in a cohort sampled during active COVID-19. Each CDR3 is given with its conserved first and last residue. The order of the fields is V gene, clone size, J gene, D gene, CDR3 DNA, CDR3 protein. The D gene is left open where the match is weak. Rows give clone size only sometimes, using once, few, many, or a class for an expanded clone.

>TRBV27|NA|TRBJ1-1|TRBD1
TGTGCCAGCAGTTTATCCGGGACAGGGAGGTACACTGAAGCTTTCTTT
CASSLSGTGRYTEAFF
>TRBV28|once|TRBJ1-2|TRBD1
TGTGCCAGCACCGCGACGGACAGGGGGGTCTATGGCTACACCTTC
CASTATDRGVYGYTF
>TRBV6-5|NA|TRBJ1-1|NA
TGTGCCAGCACCATGGACCCCGGAGGCACTGAAGCTTTCTTT
CASTMDPGGTEAFF
>TRBV6-5|NA|TRBJ2-4|TRBD1
TGTGCCAGCAGTTCACGTGACAGGGGAGACGGGGACATTCAGTACTTC
CASSSRDRGDGDIQYF
>TRBV21-1|NA|TRBJ2-7|NA
TGTGCCAGCAGCAAAGGTCCGCCTACCGGGACAGACTACGAGCAGTACTTC
CASSKGPPTGTDYEQYF
>TRBV19|NA|TRBJ1-2|TRBD1
TGTGCCAGTAGTATCCCGGGACAGTTAAACTATGGCTACACCTTC
CASSIPGQLNYGYTF
>TRBV15|NA|TRBJ2-7|TRBD2
TGTGCCACCAGCCGTAAGATAACGGGAGGGCCCTACGAGCAGTACTTC
CATSRKITGGPYEQYF
>TRBV4-3|NA|TRBJ2-7|TRBD1
TGCGCCAGCAGCCAGCGACAGGGCAACGAGCAGTACTTC
CASSQRQGNEQYF
>TRBV19|NA|TRBJ1-1|NA
TGTGCCAGTAAACAGGGCTTGACTGAAGCTTTCTTT
CASKQGLTEAFF
>TRBV5-4|NA|TRBJ2-7|TRBD1
TGTGCCAGCAGCCGACCCGGACAGGTGGCCTACGAGCAGTACTTC
CASSRPGQVAYEQYF
>TRBV4-3|few|TRBJ2-7|NA
TGCGCCAGCAGCCCTCCGAACGACAGAAGCTACGAGCAGTACTTC
CASSPPNDRSYEQYF
>TRBV14|NA|TRBJ2-3|NA
TGTGCCAGCAGCCAACCGAGAGAAGCCACAGATACGCAGTATTTT
CASSQPREATDTQYF
>TRBV5-4|once|TRBJ2-7|NA
TGTGCCAGCAGCCCCGCTAGAGGCGAGCAGTACTTC
CASSPARGEQYF
>TRBV7-3|NA|TRBJ2-1|TRBD2
TGTGCCAGCAGCTTCCTAGCGGGAGTGAATTACAATGAGCAGTTCTTC
CASSFLAGVNYNEQFF
>TRBV12-3/TRBV12-4|once|TRBJ2-1|TRBD1
TGTGCCAGCAGGGGACAGGCGGTCAATGAGCAGTTCTTC
CASRGQAVNEQFF
>TRBV6-5|few|TRBJ1-1|TRBD1
TGTGCCAGCAGGAACAGGGGGCCGGGCACTGAAGCTTTCTTT
CASRNRGPGTEAFF
>TRBV18|NA|TRBJ2-2|NA
TGTGCCAGCTCACCCCTCTTGGACAGCGCGAACACCGGGGAGCTGTTTTTT
CASSPLLDSANTGELFF
>TRBV14|few|TRBJ1-5|NA
TGTGCCAGCAGCATTACAGGGAATCAGCCCCAGCATTTT
CASSITGNQPQHF
>TRBV7-3|NA|TRBJ2-1|TRBD1
TGTGCCAGCAGCTCGGACAGGGGGACCTACAATGAGCAGTTCTTC
CASSSDRGTYNEQFF
>TRBV21-1|few|TRBJ2-6|NA
TGTGCCAGCAGCGTGGGGGACAGGGTGGCAGGGGCCAACGTCCTGACTTTC
CASSVGDRVAGANVLTF
>TRBV7-9|NA|TRBJ2-3|TRBD2
TGTGCCAGCAGCATGACTAGCGGGGGAGATACGCAGTATTTT
CASSMTSGGDTQYF
>TRBV6-1|NA|TRBJ1-2|TRBD1
TGTGCCAGCAGTGAACTTACTGGACAGGGGCTTTATGGCTACACCTTC
CASSELTGQGLYGYTF
>TRBV12-3/TRBV12-4|once|TRBJ1-2|NA
TGTGCCAGCAGTTCCGGGACACCCTATGGCTACACCTTC
CASSSGTPYGYTF
>TRBV5-6|NA|TRBJ2-7|NA
TGTGCCAGCACCGAGGGATCAGGGGTGCGCGAGCAGTACTTC
CASTEGSGVREQYF
>TRBV9|few|TRBJ2-3|TRBD1
TGTGCCAGCAGGACAGGGCTCACAGATACGCAGTATTTT
CASRTGLTDTQYF
>TRBV6-5|NA|TRBJ2-4|TRBD2
TGTGCCAGCAGTTACGGGACTAGCAACGACATTCAGTACTTC
CASSYGTSNDIQYF
>TRBV9|NA|TRBJ1-4|TRBD1
TGTGCCAGCAGCGCCTCCGGGACAGGGGGAGAAAAACTGTTTTTT
CASSASGTGGEKLFF